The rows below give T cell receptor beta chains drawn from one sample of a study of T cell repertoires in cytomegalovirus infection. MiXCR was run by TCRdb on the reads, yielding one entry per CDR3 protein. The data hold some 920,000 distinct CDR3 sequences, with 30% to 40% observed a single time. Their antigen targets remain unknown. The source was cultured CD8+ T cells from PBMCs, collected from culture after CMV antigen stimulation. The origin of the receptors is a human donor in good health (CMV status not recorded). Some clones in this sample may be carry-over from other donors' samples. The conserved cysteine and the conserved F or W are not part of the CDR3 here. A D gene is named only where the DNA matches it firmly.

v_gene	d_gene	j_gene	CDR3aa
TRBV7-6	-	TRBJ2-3	ASSLSAGTDTQY
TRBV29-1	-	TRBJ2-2	SVSQGNTGELF
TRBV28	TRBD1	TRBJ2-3	ASSLIGDRDSDTQY
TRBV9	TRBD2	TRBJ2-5	ASSEASGEAETQY
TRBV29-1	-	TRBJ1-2	SGGRQDPNYGYT
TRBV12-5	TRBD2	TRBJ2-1	ASGLVIKGGVEQF
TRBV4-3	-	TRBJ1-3	ASSPRRDLYPGNTIY
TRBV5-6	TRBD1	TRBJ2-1	ASSPLQGAGLDNEQF
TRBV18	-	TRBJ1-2	ASSPSGGSNYGYT
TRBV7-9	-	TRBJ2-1	ASSSRQSMGFGEQF
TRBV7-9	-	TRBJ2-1	ASSLVFSYEQF
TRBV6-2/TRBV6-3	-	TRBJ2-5	AGTSGGLETQY
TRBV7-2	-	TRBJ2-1	ASSLIFEGGVGDEQF
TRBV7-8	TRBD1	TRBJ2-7	ASSLSSQGVFAEQY
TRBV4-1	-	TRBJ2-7	ASSQEIAVANEQY
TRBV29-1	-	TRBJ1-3	SVMGFSGNTIY
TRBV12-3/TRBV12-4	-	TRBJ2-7	ASSWAAPAYEQY
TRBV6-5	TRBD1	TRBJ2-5	ASSYAGTVQETQY
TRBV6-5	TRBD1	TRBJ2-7	ASSYSSDRPTYEQY
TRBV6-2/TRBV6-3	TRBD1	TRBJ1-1	ASRPPDRGNTEAF
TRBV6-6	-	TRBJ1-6	ASSYTPSGSPLH
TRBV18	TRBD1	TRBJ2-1	ASSLDRALSYNEQF
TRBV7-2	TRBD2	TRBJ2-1	ASSFGLLAGPVEQF
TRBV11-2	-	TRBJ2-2	ASSAGTTTGELF
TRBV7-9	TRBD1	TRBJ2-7	ASSPPTGVYEQY
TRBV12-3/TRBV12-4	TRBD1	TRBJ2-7	ASKEGQGWNEQY
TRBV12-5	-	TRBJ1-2	ASGTQPYYGYT
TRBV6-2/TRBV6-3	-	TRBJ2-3	ASSYSLIQGADTQY
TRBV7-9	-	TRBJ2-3	ASSPTDGGPGTDTQY
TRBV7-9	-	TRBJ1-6	ASSLEDYSPLH
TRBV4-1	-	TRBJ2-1	ASSRMQDYPNNEQF
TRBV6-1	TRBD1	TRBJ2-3	ASSEERRGTDTQY
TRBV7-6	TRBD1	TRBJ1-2	ASSGGQGTNYGYT